This T cell receptor (beta chain) derives from a study of early T cells in non-severe SARS-CoV-2 infection. Overall study: Unsorted whole blood bulk RNA was sequenced, with unpaired chains.

Per the germline V gene, CDR1 is SGHVS and CDR2 is FQNEAQ. CDR3 length equals 15 residues. Trimming pared 4 bases from V and 0 bases from J, leaving 10 bases between. Individual cDNA molecules received unique molecular identifiers during library preparation. TCRdb re-called the 5' RACE reads with MiXCR, one entry per CDR3 protein. The table has more than 85,000 distinct CDR3 sequences, roughly 17% seen once. The sample was whole blood, taken at baseline. The chain has TRBV7-8 and TRBJ1-3; D is unresolved. The TCR originated in an adult who was a healthcare worker with PCR-confirmed SARS-CoV-2 infection or an uninfected control (not recorded which). In nucleotides, the CDR3 is TGTGCCAGCAGCTCAGGACGGACCTCTGGAAACACCATATATTTT. It translates to CASSSGRTSGNTIYF.